Here is one T cell receptor (beta chain) with its context. Its antigen remains unknown. The source of the sample is a study of T cell repertoires in cytomegalovirus infection. Study details: Evidence of both CMV infection and a matching HLA type came from public TCR beta signatures. Study-level results: Carriers of CMV plus the relevant HLA were identified by cumulative public TCR beta family frequency. Predominance within the ex vivo response was attributable to HLA-C-restricted CMV-specific TCR beta clonotypes.

Trimming left V 2 bases short and J 6 bases short, with 10 bases between. The CDR3 is 13 residues long. Germline V gene sequence: CDR1 SGHVS, CDR2 FNYEAQ. TCRdb called the reads again in MiXCR, with one record for every CDR3 protein. The table has 200,000 or so distinct CDR3 sequences, under 25% seen once. This clonotype was obtained from a human donor in good health (CMV status not recorded). Some clones in this sample may be carry-over from other donors' samples. V usage is TRBV7-6 and J usage is TRBJ2-5; D call uncertain. The sample consisted of PBMCs. This chain's CDR3 is CASSLLSPQTQYF. CDR3 sequence (DNA): TGTGCCAGCAGCTTATTGTCGCCCCAGACCCAGTACTTC.